These T cell receptor beta chains were read from a single sample in a study of CD8 T cells in ankylosing spondylitis. TCRdb fed the 5' RACE reads into MiXCR, producing one record per CDR3 protein. The sample consists of over 200,000 distinct CDR3 sequences, around 17% of them appearing once. The sequenced sample was blood, either unsorted or a sorted T cell fraction (not recorded which). The origin of the receptors is a male donor with ankylosing spondylitis. CDR3s include the opening cysteine and the closing phenylalanine or tryptophan. A D gene is named only where the DNA matches it firmly. Clone size is given for some rows only: seen once, a few or many times, or a class if the clone is expanded.

v_gene	j_gene	d_gene	abundance	CDR3aa	CDR3nt
TRBV3-1	TRBJ1-1	TRBD1	few	CASSQHRGATEAFF	TGTGCCAGCAGCCAACACAGGGGGGCCACTGAAGCTTTCTTT
TRBV6-5	TRBJ2-1	NA	few	CASSLMGNEQFF	TGTGCCAGCAGCCTGATGGGGAATGAGCAGTTCTTC
TRBV13	TRBJ2-3	NA	many	CASTVGTDTQYF	TGTGCCAGCACGGTGGGGACAGATACGCAGTATTTT
TRBV15	TRBJ2-3	NA	NA	CATMGVEDTQYF	TGTGCCACCATGGGGGTTGAAGATACGCAGTATTTT
TRBV27	TRBJ2-5	TRBD2	NA	CASSLMTSGGQETQYF	TGTGCCAGCAGTTTAATGACTAGCGGGGGGCAAGAGACCCAGTACTTC
TRBV27	TRBJ2-1	TRBD2	few	CASSLTSGLGYYNEQFF	TGTGCCAGCAGTTTGACCTCGGGACTAGGATACTACAATGAGCAGTTCTTC
TRBV28	TRBJ2-7	TRBD1	NA	CASSAPGTGDYEQYF	TGTGCCAGCAGTGCACCCGGGACAGGGGACTACGAGCAGTACTTC
TRBV20-1	TRBJ2-7	NA	NA	CSAKRTVSSYEQYF	TGCAGTGCTAAAAGGACAGTAAGCTCCTACGAGCAGTACTTC
TRBV27	TRBJ2-5	NA	few	CASSIGRYQETQYF	TGTGCCAGCAGCATCGGACGGTACCAAGAGACCCAGTACTTC
TRBV30	TRBJ2-1	TRBD1	NA	CAWSTFLGQAPSYNEQFF	TGTGCCTGGAGTACCTTCTTGGGACAGGCTCCTTCCTACAATGAGCAGTTCTTC
TRBV9	TRBJ1-1	NA	NA	CASSVAAGVTEAFF	TGTGCCAGCAGCGTAGCGGCGGGTGTCACTGAAGCTTTCTTT
TRBV7-6	TRBJ2-1	TRBD2	NA	CASSTAPGTSNEQFF	TGTGCCAGCAGCACCGCACCCGGGACTAGCAATGAGCAGTTCTTC
TRBV4-1	TRBJ2-5	NA	NA	CASSHPGPQETQYF	TGCGCCAGCAGCCACCCGGGACCTCAAGAGACCCAGTACTTC
TRBV6-5	TRBJ2-1	TRBD1	once	CASSYLTGGSYNEQFF	TGTGCCAGCAGTTACCTAACAGGGGGCTCCTACAATGAGCAGTTCTTC
TRBV5-6	TRBJ1-1	NA	NA	CASSFGGLGDWGTEAFF	TGTGCCAGCAGCTTCGGCGGTTTGGGGGATTGGGGCACTGAAGCTTTCTTT
TRBV28	TRBJ2-7	NA	NA	CASSFRGLVAYEQYF	TGTGCCAGCAGTTTCCGGGGGCTCGTTGCCTACGAGCAGTACTTC
TRBV7-8	TRBJ2-4	NA	NA	CASSLGSGNGNIQYF	TGTGCCAGCAGCTTAGGAAGTGGGAATGGAAACATTCAGTACTTC
TRBV11-2	TRBJ2-1	TRBD2	NA	CASSLVAGVPNEQFF	TGTGCCAGCAGCTTAGTAGCGGGGGTCCCCAATGAGCAGTTCTTC
TRBV12-3/TRBV12-4	TRBJ1-5	NA	NA	CASSLGTRDRTYSNQPQHF	TGTGCCAGCAGTTTGGGGACCAGGGACCGGACTTATAGCAATCAGCCCCAGCATTTT
TRBV28	TRBJ2-7	TRBD1	NA	CASSSEQGGAYEQYF	TGTGCCAGCAGTTCCGAACAGGGGGGAGCCTACGAGCAGTACTTC
TRBV7-9	TRBJ2-1	NA	NA	CASSLKGHNNNEQFF	TGTGCCAGCAGCCTTAAGGGACACAATAACAATGAGCAGTTCTTC
TRBV5-1	TRBJ1-1	TRBD1	few	CASSEGQGAGTEAFF	TGCGCCAGCAGCGAGGGACAGGGGGCCGGCACTGAAGCTTTCTTT
TRBV28	TRBJ2-7	TRBD2	NA	CASSSVGGPNYEQYF	TGTGCCAGCAGTTCGGTGGGAGGGCCCAACTACGAGCAGTACTTC
TRBV7-9	TRBJ2-1	NA	NA	CASSLDRASRDNEQFF	TGTGCCAGCAGCTTAGACCGGGCTAGCCGAGACAATGAGCAGTTCTTC
TRBV29-1	TRBJ2-7	NA	few	CSVELGSSYEQYF	TGCAGCGTTGAACTCGGGAGCTCCTACGAGCAGTACTTC
TRBV29-1	TRBJ1-1	NA	few	CSVPRDEAFF	TGCAGCGTCCCTCGGGATGAAGCTTTCTTT
TRBV5-6	TRBJ2-2	NA	few	CASSFGTHTGELFF	TGTGCCAGCAGCTTCGGCACCCACACCGGGGAGCTGTTTTTT
TRBV27	TRBJ2-3	NA	few	CASSLGPFPRGDTQYF	TGTGCCAGCAGTTTGGGTCCCTTCCCGAGGGGAGATACGCAGTATTTT
TRBV20-1	TRBJ2-1	TRBD2	NA	CSARSLSGLAPNEQFF	TGCAGTGCTAGGAGTCTCTCCGGACTAGCGCCTAATGAGCAGTTCTTC
TRBV24-1	TRBJ2-1	NA	many	CATAYSYNEQFF	TGTGCCACCGCTTACTCCTACAATGAGCAGTTCTTC
TRBV4-1	TRBJ1-5	TRBD1	few	CASSQVDRGWQPQHF	TGCGCCAGCAGCCAAGTGGACAGGGGATGGCAGCCCCAGCATTTT
TRBV5-4	TRBJ2-7	NA	few	CASSQPGRSYEQYF	TGTGCCAGCAGCCAACCGGGACGGTCCTACGAGCAGTACTTC
TRBV29-1	TRBJ2-1	TRBD1	many	CSVEDRDRDYNEQFF	TGCAGCGTTGAAGACCGGGACAGGGACTACAATGAGCAGTTCTTC
TRBV19	TRBJ2-1	NA	NA	CASMEANRNEQFF	TGTGCCAGTATGGAGGCGAACCGGAATGAGCAGTTCTTC
TRBV28	TRBJ2-5	TRBD2	few	CASSAGTSGSWETQYF	TGTGCCAGCAGTGCTGGGACTAGCGGGAGTTGGGAGACCCAGTACTTC
TRBV9	TRBJ1-2	TRBD1	NA	CASTSMTGAYGYTF	TGTGCCAGCACCTCCATGACAGGGGCCTATGGCTACACCTTC
TRBV12-3/TRBV12-4	TRBJ2-1	TRBD2	few	CASTSTSGGTRAEQFF	TGTGCCAGCACTTCGACTAGCGGGGGCACGAGAGCCGAGCAGTTCTTC
TRBV14	TRBJ2-2	NA	few	CASSQVVDGTGELFF	TGTGCCAGCAGCCAAGTCGTCGACGGCACCGGGGAGCTGTTTTTT
TRBV6-5	TRBJ1-5	NA	few	CASSLYVGSNQPQHF	TGTGCCAGCAGTTTGTACGTAGGCAGCAATCAGCCCCAGCATTTT
TRBV12-3/TRBV12-4	TRBJ2-5	NA	NA	CASPPEVAVPGTEQETQYF	TGTGCCAGCCCCCCGGAGGTAGCGGTCCCCGGCACGGAACAAGAGACCCAGTACTTC
TRBV6-2/TRBV6-3	TRBJ2-1	NA	medium-sized	CASSYSRGNEQFF	TGTGCCAGCAGTTACTCCAGGGGCAATGAGCAGTTCTTC
TRBV20-1	TRBJ1-1	NA	NA	CSASPGMNTEAFF	TGCAGTGCTAGTCCGGGGATGAACACTGAAGCTTTCTTT